This TCR beta chain emerged from a study of cytomegalovirus exposure and HLA in healthy donors. Vbeta (60) and Jbeta (13) primers were used in the PCR. Only in-frame clones appear in the TCRdb table, and some are missing; sequencing was by immunoSEQ multiplex PCR. The top ten hold about 16% of the sample, which has roughly 80,000 clones, under 85% seen once. In regard to this clone: The antigen remains undetermined.

V lost 10 bases and J 2 bases, leaving 8 bases between the germline ends. CDR1 LNHDA and CDR2 SQIVND come from the germline V gene (reference sequence). The CDR3 has 11 residues. Study-wide results and caveats: Only CMV serostatus was available as immune exposure information.

The rearrangement uses TRBV19 and TRBJ1-2; D might be TRBD1 (6 bases). The source of this sequence is a woman in her forties in good health and CMV-seropositive. Source material: PBMCs. CDR3 region: CATDSNYGYTF. The CDR3 bases are TGTGCCACGGACAGCAACTATGGCTACACCTTC.